Listed below are T cell receptor beta chains from one sample, sequenced in a study of blood T cell repertoires in COVID-19. Assay used: immunoSEQ multiplex PCR; TCRdb lists only in-frame clones, some missing. The sample carries over 100,000 clones, less than 90% recorded once. Input material: peripheral blood. The receptors shown here come from a woman aged 60-70 years with acute or convalescent COVID-19. Both conserved end residues are part of each CDR3. The D gene is left open where the match is weak. Not all rows give a size; the values are once, few, many and, for expanded clones, a class.

NA	TRBD1	16	TRBJ1-4	TRBV6-5	CASSYSTQGSRGKLFF	TGTGCCAGCAGTTACTCTACACAGGGGAGTAGGGGAAAACTGTTTTTT
NA	TRBD1	15	TRBJ1-5	TRBV6-5	CASSRTGASNQPQHF	TGTGCCAGCAGTCGAACAGGGGCCAGCAATCAGCCCCAGCATTTT
NA	NA	13	TRBJ2-7	TRBV28	CASSSSSRYEQYF	TGTGCCAGCAGTTCCAGTTCCCGCTACGAGCAGTACTTC
few	TRBD2	15	TRBJ2-1	TRBV7-9	CASSSTSGRVNEQFF	TGTGCCAGCAGCTCTACTAGCGGGAGGGTCAATGAGCAGTTCTTC
NA	TRBD2	18	TRBJ2-1	TRBV6-2/TRBV6-3	CASSPRGWLAGVGDEQFF	TGTGCCAGCAGCCCCAGGGGTTGGCTAGCGGGAGTCGGCGATGAGCAGTTCTTC
few	NA	13	TRBJ1-1	TRBV27	CASSLTPNTEAFF	TGTGCCAGCAGTTTAACACCGAACACTGAAGCTTTCTTT
once	TRBD1	14	TRBJ1-6	TRBV7-2	CASSPAGGFSPLHF	TGTGCCAGCAGCCCCGCAGGGGGCTTTTCACCCCTCCACTTT
NA	TRBD1	17	TRBJ2-7	TRBV11-2	CASSLPVPGQVFDEQYF	TGTGCCAGCAGCTTACCAGTTCCCGGACAGGTATTCGACGAGCAGTACTTC
few	TRBD2	14	TRBJ2-1	TRBV11-3	CASSPGEREDEQFF	TGTGCCAGCAGCCCGGGGGAGCGGGAGGATGAGCAGTTCTTC
NA	TRBD1	16	TRBJ2-1	TRBV7-3	CASSLLPGQTLNEQFF	TGTGCCAGCAGCTTACTCCCGGGACAGACATTGAATGAGCAGTTCTTC
NA	NA	14	TRBJ2-1	TRBV30	CAWAGSWDLREQFF	TGTGCCTGGGCCGGGAGTTGGGACCTGCGCGAGCAGTTCTTC
NA	NA	13	TRBJ2-1	TRBV18	CASSLRETNEQFF	TGTGCCAGCTCACTTCGGGAGACGAATGAGCAGTTCTTC
NA	TRBD1	19	TRBJ1-2	TRBV6-2/TRBV6-3	CASSYTPDRGHSVRYGYTF	TGTGCCAGCAGTTACACCCCCGACAGGGGCCACAGCGTGAGATATGGCTACACCTTC